Described below is a single T cell receptor beta chain sequence and its context. Its specificity is not known. This entry belongs to a study of graft-versus-host responses after intestinal transplantation. The wider study: Transplant types were multivisceral, liver-intestinal, or isolated intestinal. Following induction with anti-thymocyte globulin, all recipients were given tacrolimus and steroids for two to four years.

Whole-study results and caveats: Investigators detected GvH clones in recipient marrow, with some emerging earlier in ileum or blood.

Only in-frame clones appear in the TCRdb table, and some are missing; sequencing was by immunoSEQ multiplex PCR. The table shows over 120,000 clones, with roughly 91% occurring only once. The ends lost 4 bases at V and 6 bases at J; junction bases unmatched: 10. This CDR3 comprises 15 residues. Germline CDR1 SGHRS, CDR2 YFSETQ. The sample consisted of unstimulated CD4+ T cells sorted from spleen or lymph node cells, taken before intestinal transplant. The clonotype originates from a human donor who received an intestinal transplant. V and J are TRBV5-1 and TRBJ1-2; 9 bases match TRBD1. The CDR3: CASSPGGQGRDGYTF. In nucleotides, the CDR3 is TGCGCCAGCAGCCCGGGGGGACAGGGAAGAGATGGCTACACCTTC.